The clone carrying this T cell receptor beta chain was found many times. Its antigen remains unknown. TCR alpha and TCR beta cDNA libraries carrying sample barcodes and UMIs came from 5'RACE with constant-segment primers. In TCRdb, the 5' RACE reads were re-called with MiXCR into one record per CDR3 protein. Here the sample spans under 250,000 distinct CDR3 sequences, roughly 15% being singletons. This sample was taken from a study of T-cell memory formation after mild COVID-19. The study, taken as a whole, reports: The study detected some responding clones in pre-infection memory, suggesting cross-reactive memory joined. For contracting clones, CD4+ ones sat mainly in CM and EM, CD8+ in EMRA.

This CDR3 is 13 amino acids long. The germline V and J ends were trimmed by 5 bases and 3 bases, with 7 bases remaining between them. Germline CDR1 reads SEHNR; CDR2 reads FQNEAQ (reference sequence). This clonotype was obtained from an adult woman who had mild COVID-19 (a few samples of this study predate the infection). Cell type and time point are not known. This chain joins TRBV7-9 and TRBJ2-2; the D is unclear. The sequencing sample was made of PBMCs or a T cell subset sorted from them (not recorded which). CDR3 residues: CASSLDYTGELFF. In nucleotides, the CDR3 is TGTGCCAGCAGCCTAGACTACACCGGGGAGCTGTTTTTT.